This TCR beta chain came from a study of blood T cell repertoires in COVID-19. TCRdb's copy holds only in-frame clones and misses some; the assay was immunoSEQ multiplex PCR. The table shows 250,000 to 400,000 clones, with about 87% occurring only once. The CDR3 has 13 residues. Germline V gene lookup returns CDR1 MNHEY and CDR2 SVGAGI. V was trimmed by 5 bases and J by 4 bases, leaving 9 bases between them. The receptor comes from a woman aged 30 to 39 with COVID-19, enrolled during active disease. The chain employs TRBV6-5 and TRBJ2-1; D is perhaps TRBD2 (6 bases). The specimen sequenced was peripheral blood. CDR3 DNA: TGTGCCAGCAGTCCCGGGAGTTACAATGAGCAGTTCTTC. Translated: CASSPGSYNEQFF.